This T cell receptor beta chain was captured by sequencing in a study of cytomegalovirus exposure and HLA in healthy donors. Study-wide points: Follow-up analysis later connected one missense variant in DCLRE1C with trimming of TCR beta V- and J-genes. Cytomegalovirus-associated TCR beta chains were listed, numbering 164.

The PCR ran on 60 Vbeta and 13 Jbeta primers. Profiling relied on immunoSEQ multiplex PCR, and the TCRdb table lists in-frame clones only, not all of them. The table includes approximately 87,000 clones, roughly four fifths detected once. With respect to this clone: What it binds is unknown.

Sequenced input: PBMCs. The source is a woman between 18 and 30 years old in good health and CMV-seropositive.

CDR3 amino acids: CASSRTGSYEQYF. The CDR3 DNA reads as TGTGCCAGCTCACGGACAGGGTCCTACGAGCAGTACTTC. The gene calls are TRBV18 and TRBJ2-7; 8 positions match TRBD1. Germline assignment: CDR1 KGHSH and CDR2 LQKENI. V shed 4 bases and J 1 base; nucleotides not matched to a gene: 0. The CDR3 totals 13 residues.